Listed below are T cell receptor beta chains from one sample, sequenced in a study of T cell responses to AZD1222 COVID-19 vaccine. Clones were sequenced by immunoSEQ multiplex PCR, and TCRdb holds only the in-frame ones, with some missing. This sample has 150,000 to 200,000 clones, with 90% found just once. The sample here was peripheral blood, taken on day 0 of AZD1222 vaccination. The receptors here all came from an adult in good health. Both conserved end residues are part of each CDR3. D genes are given only for firm matches.

J,D,V,DNA,CDR3
TRBJ1-6,-,TRBV2,TGTGCCAGCAGTGAACGACAGAATTCACCCCTCCACTTT,CASSERQNSPLHF
TRBJ1-1,TRBD1,TRBV5-5,TGTGCCAGCAACAACCGGGACAGGGGGGGAAACACTGAAGCTTTCTTT,CASNNRDRGGNTEAFF
TRBJ1-6,-,TRBV25-1,TGTGCCAGCAGTCCTGTGGAGGGCGGATCACCCCTCCACTTT,CASSPVEGGSPLHF
TRBJ2-3,-,TRBV6-2/TRBV6-3,TGTGCCAGCAGTTACAGTAACAGCGGTGGCACAGATACGCAGTATTTT,CASSYSNSGGTDTQYF
TRBJ1-2,-,TRBV27,TGTGCCAGCAGTCGTGGACAAGGCGGCTACACCTTC,CASSRGQGGYTF
TRBJ1-1,-,TRBV2,TGTGCCAGCAGTGAGTGGGACATACTCACTGAAGCTTTCTTT,CASSEWDILTEAFF
TRBJ1-2,TRBD1,TRBV7-8,TGTGCCAGCAGCTCGGACAGGGTCTCCCGTGGCTACACCTTC,CASSSDRVSRGYTF
TRBJ1-1,-,TRBV6-5,TGTGCCAGCAGACCCACGGGGCCGAACACTGAAGCTTTCTTT,CASRPTGPNTEAFF
TRBJ2-7,-,TRBV11-2,TGTGCCAGCAGCTTAGAGAGGGGGGCCTACGAGCAGTACTTC,CASSLERGAYEQYF
TRBJ1-6,-,TRBV14,TGTGCCAGCAGCCAAGTTCAGGGTCGGTATAATTCACCCCTCCACTTT,CASSQVQGRYNSPLHF
TRBJ2-7,-,TRBV6-1,TGTGCCAGCTTCGACTCCGGGCGCGAGCAGTACTTC,CASFDSGREQYF
TRBJ2-7,TRBD2,TRBV10-3,TGTGCCACGGGACTAGCGGGAACCTACGAGCAGTACTTC,CATGLAGTYEQYF
TRBJ2-7,-,TRBV4-1,TGCGCCAGCAGCCAAGATTACGGTGAGCAGTACTTC,CASSQDYGEQYF
TRBJ2-1,-,TRBV19,TGTGCCAGTAGTGGGTACTGGAACAATGAGCAGTTCTTC,CASSGYWNNEQFF
TRBJ1-4,TRBD1,TRBV7-9,TGTGCCAGCAGCTCCCGAGGACAGGGGGAAAAACTGTTTTTT,CASSSRGQGEKLFF
TRBJ2-3,-,TRBV13,TGTGCCAGCAGCTCCAACGACGGCACAGATACGCAGTATTTT,CASSSNDGTDTQYF
TRBJ2-7,-,TRBV6-5,TGTGCCAGCGGCTTAGGTTCCTCCTACGAGCAGTACTTC,CASGLGSSYEQYF
TRBJ2-1,-,TRBV3-1/TRBV3-2,TGTGCCAGCAGCCAAGGGCTAGCTAATGAGCAGTTCTTC,CASSQGLANEQFF
TRBJ2-5,-,TRBV20-1,TGCAGTGCTAGTGTGGGGGCTATTCAAGAGACCCAGTACTTC,CSASVGAIQETQYF
TRBJ1-2,TRBD1,TRBV7-8,TGTGCCAGCAGCTTAGGGGACAGCCTCTATGGCTACACCTTC,CASSLGDSLYGYTF
TRBJ1-2,-,TRBV6-1,TGTGCCAGCAGTGAACGGGTCGATAACTATGGCTACACCTTC,CASSERVDNYGYTF
TRBJ2-2,TRBD2,TRBV6-2/TRBV6-3,TGTGCCAGCAGCCTACGGGCGGGGGGCGATACCGGGGAGCTGTTTTTT,CASSLRAGGDTGELFF
TRBJ1-5,-,TRBV7-9,TGTGCCAGCAGCTTATATTCGGGTGAGGCTCAGCCCCAGCATTTT,CASSLYSGEAQPQHF
TRBJ1-2,-,TRBV15,TGTGCCACCAGCAGAGATGATGAGGCCTACACCTTC,CATSRDDEAYTF
TRBJ1-1,-,TRBV6-6,TGTGCCAGCTCAGGGGCGAACACTGAAGCTTTCTTT,CASSGANTEAFF
TRBJ2-3,-,TRBV11-3,TGTGCCAGCAGCTTGACTCCCAGCACAGATACGCAGTATTTT,CASSLTPSTDTQYF
TRBJ1-3,-,TRBV27,TGTGCCAGACACAGGGACACCATATATTTT,CARHRDTIYF
TRBJ2-7,TRBD1,TRBV5-5,TGTGCCAGCAGCCTAGGGACAGGGGGTATCTCCAGCTACGAGCAGTACTTC,CASSLGTGGISSYEQYF